Below, one T cell receptor (beta chain) is given with its context. The record originates from a study of T cell responses to AZD1222 COVID-19 vaccine. Germline V gene data show CDR1 as SQVTM and CDR2 as ANQGSEA. The CDR3 has 17 amino acids. J gave up 3 bases and V 6 bases, and 17 bases lay outside the gene matches. The assay was immunoSEQ multiplex PCR, and TCRdb's table has in-frame clones only and misses some. The sample lists about 150,000 clones, 85% to 95% occurring once. This rearrangement joins TRBV29-1 to TRBJ2-3, with 8 bases identical to TRBD1. This clonotype was obtained from an adult in good health. The sequencing used peripheral blood, collected on day 0 of AZD1222 vaccination. For the CDR3, the DNA is TGCAGCGTCCCGGACACCCGACAGGGGTTAGTTACAGATACGCAGTATTTT. Translation: CSVPDTRQGLVTDTQYF.